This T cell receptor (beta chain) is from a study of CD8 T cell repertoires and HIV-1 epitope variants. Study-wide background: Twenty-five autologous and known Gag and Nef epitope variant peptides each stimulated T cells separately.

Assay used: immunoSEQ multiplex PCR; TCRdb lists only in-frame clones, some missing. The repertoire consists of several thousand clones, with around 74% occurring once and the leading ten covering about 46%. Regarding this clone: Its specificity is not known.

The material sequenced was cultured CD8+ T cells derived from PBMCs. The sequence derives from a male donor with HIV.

This chain's CDR3 is CASSDGQGFGSYEQYF. The DNA of the CDR3 is TGTGCCAGCAGCGACGGACAGGGGTTCGGGTCCTACGAGCAGTACTTC. The V call is TRBV11-2, the J call TRBJ2-7, with 9 bases lining up with TRBD1. Germline trimming cut 5 bases from V and 1 base from J; bases unmatched to any gene: 9. Germline-derived CDR1 and CDR2 are SGHAT and FQNNGV. The CDR3 covers 16 residues.